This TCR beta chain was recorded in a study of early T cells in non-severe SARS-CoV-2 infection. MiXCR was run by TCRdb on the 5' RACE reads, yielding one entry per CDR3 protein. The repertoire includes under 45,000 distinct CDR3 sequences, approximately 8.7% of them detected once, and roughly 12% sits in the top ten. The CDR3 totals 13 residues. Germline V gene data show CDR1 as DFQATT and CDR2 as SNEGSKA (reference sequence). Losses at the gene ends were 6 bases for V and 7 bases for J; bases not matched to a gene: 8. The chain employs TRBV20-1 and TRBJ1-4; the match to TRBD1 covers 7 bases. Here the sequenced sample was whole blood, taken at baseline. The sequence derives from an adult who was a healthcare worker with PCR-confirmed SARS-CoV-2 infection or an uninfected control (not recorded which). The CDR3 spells CSAKLQGTEKLFF. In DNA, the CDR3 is TGCAGTGCAAAGTTACAGGGGACTGAAAAACTGTTTTTT.